This entry lists 3 T cell receptor beta chains sequenced from one sample in a study of cytomegalovirus exposure and HLA in healthy donors. Primers: 60 Vbeta forward and 13 Jbeta reverse. Libraries were prepared by immunoSEQ multiplex PCR; TCRdb keeps only in-frame clonotypes and omits some of them. The sample shows approximately 160,000 clones, roughly 74% of them seen only once. The sample consisted of PBMCs. These receptors were taken from a male donor in good health and CMV-seronegative.

This clone was counted between two and nine times. V is TRBV5-6 and J is TRBJ1-2, with D possibly being TRBD1 (5 bases). The V gene lost 4 bases and the J gene lost 5 bases, with 15 bases spanning the gap. This CDR3 has 14 residues. The germline gives CDR1 SGHDT, CDR2 YYEEEE. The CDR3 DNA is TGTGCCAGCAGCCCGTCGCGGGGGTCTTATGGCTACACCTTC. Translation gives CASSPSRGSYGYTF. The whole variable domain, filled in from reference TRBV5-6 and TRBJ1-2, reads DAGVTQSPTHLIKTRGQQVTLRCSPKSGHDTVSWYQQALGQGPQFIFQYYEEEERQRGNFPDRFSGHQFPNYSSELNVNALLLGDSALYLCASSPSRGSYGYTFGSGTRLTVV.

The chain employs TRBV7-2 and TRBJ2-2; weak D call: TRBD1 (6 bases). This CDR3 is built from 16 residues. Between the trimmed V and J ends, which lost 4 bases and 3 bases, there was a span of 15 bases. Looked up from germline, CDR1 is SGHTA and CDR2 is FQGNSA. The CDR3 sequence: CASSSAGQGHTGELFF. CDR3 nucleotides: TGTGCCAGCAGCTCCGCAGGCCAGGGGCACACCGGGGAGCTGTTTTTT.

The gene calls are TRBV6-4 and TRBJ2-3; TRBD1 matches 7 bases. V dropped 0 bases and J dropped 5; count of bases not matched to a gene: 5. Germline-derived CDR1 and CDR2 are MRHNA and SNTAGT. CDR3 length: 15 residues. The chain's CDR3 is CASSDSPTGVDTQYF. Written as DNA, the CDR3 is TGTGCCAGCAGTGACTCACCAACAGGGGTAGATACGCAGTATTTT.